A single sample gave rise to the 2 T cell receptor beta chains below, sequenced in a study of blood T cell repertoires in COVID-19. Data came from immunoSEQ multiplex PCR; TCRdb stores just in-frame clones and leaves some out. The table has more than 200,000 clones, around 88% seen once; the top ten hold around 6.6%. Sequencing was done on a sample of peripheral blood. The receptors stem from a woman aged 25-40 years with COVID-19, enrolled during active disease.

The rearrangement links TRBV18 to TRBJ2-6; 8 bases map to TRBD1. With 3 bases clipped from V and 0 bases from J, the junction kept 4 bases outside the gene matches. The CDR3 spans 17 residues. The germline CDR1 and CDR2 sequences are KGHSH and LQKENI. For the CDR3, the DNA is TGTGCCAGCTCACCCAGGGGGCTCTACTCTGGGGCCAACGTCCTGACTTTC. Residues: CASSPRGLYSGANVLTF.

This clone has a single count. The chain has TRBV5-5 and TRBJ1-2; maybe TRBD1 (6 bases). The germline V gene encodes CDR1 SGHKS and CDR2 YYEKEE (reference sequence). The CDR3 is made up of 13 amino acids. V was cut by 0 bases and J by 7 bases, with 10 bases left in between. CDR3: CASSLEAGVGYTF. The CDR3 DNA is TGTGCCAGCAGCTTGGAGGCAGGGGTTGGCTACACCTTC.